This T cell receptor (beta chain) derives from a study of cytomegalovirus exposure and HLA in healthy donors. CDR1 is MDHEN and CDR2 is SYDVKM in the germline V gene. The CDR3 loop spans 13 amino acids. J lost 5 bases, V lost 8 bases, and 8 bases had no gene match. Clones were sequenced by immunoSEQ multiplex PCR, and TCRdb holds only the in-frame ones, with some missing. The table records fewer than 200,000 clones, about 89% of them present only once. The gene calls are TRBV28 and TRBJ1-2, with 7 bases identical to TRBD1. This receptor was taken from a man between 18 and 35 years old in good health and CMV-seropositive. The sample comprised PBMCs. Here the CDR3 reads CASQKGQLYGYTF. CDR3 DNA: TGTGCCAGCCAAAAGGGACAGTTGTATGGCTACACCTTC.